The entry below describes one T cell receptor beta chain. What it binds is unknown. PCR involved 60 Vbeta and 13 Jbeta primers. The data were produced by immunoSEQ multiplex PCR, yet TCRdb's version contains in-frame clones alone and is incomplete. Counted here are 100,000 to 150,000 clones, about 84% occurring once; the ten biggest clones make up more than 3%. This CDR3 has 15 amino acids. The germline CDR1 and CDR2 sequences are SGDLS and YYNGEE. J was trimmed by 6 bases and V by 3 bases; bases with no gene match: 4. These data come from a study of cytomegalovirus exposure and HLA in healthy donors. Broader study findings: The authors enumerated under 200 TCR beta chains as linked to cytomegalovirus. Other equally common chains were less clonally expanded than HLA-associated TCR beta chains, a later analysis showed.

Sequencing was carried out using PBMCs. The clonotype comes from a man between 35 and 55 years old in good health and CMV-seronegative. The rearrangement uses TRBV9 and TRBJ1-5; 12 bases are shared with TRBD1. The CDR3 DNA reads TGTGCCAGCAGCGCCGGGACAGGGGGCAGTCAGCCCCAGCATTTT. As protein: CASSAGTGGSQPQHF.